Following are 23 T cell receptor beta chains from one sample sequenced in a study of a mutant IDH1 vaccine in newly diagnosed glioma. Produced via immunoSEQ multiplex PCR; TCRdb's table is partial and in-frame only. Of about 30,000 clones detected, around 87% appear once; the ten largest clones hold 2% to 3%. Their recognized antigens are unknown. As for time point: week 23, last vaccination. Mutant IDH1 20-mer peptide, at 300 ug, made up each vaccine dose, with topical imiquimod. This sample comprised PBMCs, obtained from a glioma patient whose treatment included an IDH1 peptide vaccine. The receptors come from a man aged 35 to 55 with glioma.

V is TRBV6-1 and J is TRBJ2-1; 10 bases map to TRBD2. The V gene's germline CDR1 is MNHNS and CDR2 SASEGT. The CDR3 loop spans 16 amino acids. Losses at the gene ends were 0 bases for V and 3 bases for J; bases not matched to a gene: 2. For the CDR3, the DNA is TGTGCCAGCAGTGAAGCTCGGACTAGCGGCTACAATGAGCAGTTCTTC. It is translated as CASSEARTSGYNEQFF.

CDR3 DNA: TGTGCCAGCAGCCGGAGGGGAGCGGGGGGGACAGATACGCAGTATTTT. It yields the protein CASSRRGAGGTDTQYF. The V call is TRBV7-2, the J call TRBJ2-3; TRBD2 aligns across 10 bases. The trim removed 5 bases at V and 3 bases at J, leaving 8 bases unmatched. Germline V gene lookup returns CDR1 SGHTA and CDR2 FQGNSA. This CDR3 region has 16 residues.

The chain uses TRBV7-9 and TRBJ2-1, with D uncertain. Germline CDR1 reads SEHNR; CDR2 reads FQNEAQ (reference sequence). This CDR3 is 16 amino acids long. Trimming shortened V by 1 base and J by 4 bases, and 14 bases separated the two germline ends. The CDR3 nucleotides are TGTGCCAGCAGCTTAGATCGAGGCGCATGGTACAATGAGCAGTTCTTC. Its protein is CASSLDRGAWYNEQFF. Supplemented by reference TRBV7-9 and TRBJ2-1, the full variable domain reads DTGVSQNPRHKITKRGQNVTFRCDPISEHNRLYWYRQTLGQGPEFLTYFQNEAQLEKSRLLSDRFSAERPKGSFSTLEIQRTEQGDSAMYLCASSLDRGAWYNEQFFGPGTRLTVL.

The chain carries TRBV28 and TRBJ1-2; perhaps TRBD1 as D (6 bases). This CDR3 spans 16 amino acids. Germline V gives CDR1 MDHEN, CDR2 SYDVKM. Trimming removed 2 bases from V and 6 bases from J, with 19 bases in between. CDR3 DNA sequence: TGTGCCAGCAGTTTAAGGGGGACTTGGCAAGGCGATGGCTACACCTTC. The encoded protein is CASSLRGTWQGDGYTF.

The CDR3 sequence: CASSLIPTNTEAFF. CDR3 in DNA: TGTGCCAGCAGCCTGATACCCACGAACACTGAAGCTTTCTTT. The J gene is TRBJ1-1, the V gene TRBV5-5; D is undetermined. In germline, CDR1 is SGHKS, CDR2 YYEKEE (reference sequence). The CDR3 contains 14 residues. Trimming left V 4 bases short and J 1 base short, with 11 bases between.

This chain connects TRBV5-4 to TRBJ1-6; the D gene is possibly TRBD1 (5 bases). V was trimmed by 2 bases and J by 11 bases, leaving 14 bases between them. CDR3 size: 14 residues. CDR1 is SGHNT, CDR2 YYREEE, per germline (reference sequence). The CDR3 DNA reads TGTGCCAGCAGCTTCGCCGGGGACCGGGCACCCCTCCACTTT. Amino acid sequence: CASSFAGDRAPLHF.

This chain links TRBV5-4 with TRBJ2-5, with D perhaps matching TRBD1 (5 bases). Trimming removed 6 bases from V and 6 bases from J, with 12 bases in between. The germline CDR1 and CDR2 sequences are SGHNT and YYREEE (reference sequence). This CDR3 contains 12 residues. In DNA form, the CDR3 reads TGTGCCAGCAACAGGTTGGGTCAGACCCAGTACTTC. Its protein is CASNRLGQTQYF.

The V call is TRBV5-5, the J call TRBJ2-7; D gene unclear. V shed 4 bases and J shed 3 bases, with 17 bases lying between them. The CDR3 runs to 15 residues. The germline V gene encodes CDR1 SGHKS and CDR2 YYEKEE (reference sequence). CDR3 loop: CASSGGRQSYYEQYF. The CDR3 nucleotides read TGTGCCAGCAGCGGCGGCCGGCAGAGCTACTACGAGCAGTACTTC.

V is TRBV19 and J is TRBJ1-1; D not certain. This CDR3 has 14 amino acids. Germline V lookup: CDR1 LNHDA, CDR2 SQIVND (reference sequence). V was cut by 6 bases and J by 5 bases, with 16 bases left in between. CDR3 DNA sequence: TGTGCCAGTAGCCCCGCCGGGGTGGGAACTGAAGCTTTCTTT. It translates to CASSPAGVGTEAFF.

The chain has TRBV19 and TRBJ1-4; 10 bases are shared with TRBD1. This CDR3 region has 14 residues. The V gene end was trimmed by 6 bases and the J gene end by 7 bases; junction bases not matched to a gene: 5. Germline V gene lookup returns CDR1 LNHDA and CDR2 SQIVND (reference sequence). CDR3 protein: CASRSRDRGEKLFF. The CDR3 DNA follows: TGTGCCAGTAGATCCCGGGACAGGGGTGAAAAACTGTTTTTT.

The V call is TRBV5-1, the J call TRBJ2-2, with D uncertain. Per the germline V gene, CDR1 is SGHRS and CDR2 is YFSETQ. With 7 bases removed from V and 7 bases from J, the gap between germline ends came to 14 bases. The CDR3 runs 13 residues. The CDR3, as DNA: TGCGCCAGCGGAGCTTCGGGCCTCGGGGAGCTGTTTTTT. This gives the protein CASGASGLGELFF.

The V gene is TRBV7-8, the J gene TRBJ1-2, with D possibly being TRBD1 (6 bases). This CDR3 has 13 amino acids. Between the trimmed V and J ends, which lost 3 bases and 2 bases, there was a span of 7 bases. Per germline, CDR1 SGHVS and CDR2 FQNEAQ. CDR3 coding DNA: TGTGCCAGCAGCTTGCAGGGGAACTATGGCTACACCTTC. This codes for CASSLQGNYGYTF.

This chain uses TRBV6-1 with TRBJ2-7, with a weak D call TRBD1 (5 bases). V lost 6 bases and J lost 5, with 14 bases in between. The CDR3 is 13 residues long. The germline V gene encodes CDR1 MNHNS and CDR2 SASEGT. CDR3 DNA sequence: TGTGCCAGCAGGCGGTCTGGGGCTCACGAGCAGTACGTC. Amino acid sequence: CASRRSGAHEQYV.

The chain carries TRBV28 and TRBJ1-5, with D possibly being TRBD1 (6 bases). Germline loops: CDR1 MDHEN, CDR2 SYDVKM. V dropped 6 bases and J dropped 6 bases, with 12 bases sitting between them. The CDR3 runs 13 residues. The CDR3 DNA follows: TGTGCCAGCAGAGGGGGGAACGTTCAGCCCCAGCATTTT. It yields the protein CASRGGNVQPQHF.

The chain carries TRBV5-1 and TRBJ1-3; D is possibly TRBD1 (6 bases). Per the germline V gene, CDR1 is SGHRS and CDR2 is YFSETQ. The CDR3 runs 15 residues. Trimming pared 4 bases from V and 0 bases from J, leaving 11 bases between. DNA for the CDR3: TGCGCCAGCAGCCCGGACAGTTTCTCTGGAAACACCATATATTTT. Residues: CASSPDSFSGNTIYF. The full variable domain, rest sourced from reference TRBV5-1 and TRBJ1-3, is KAGVTQTPRYLIKTRGQQVTLSCSPISGHRSVSWYQQTPGQGLQFLFEYFSETQRNKGNFPGRFSGRQFSNSRSEMNVSTLELGDSALYLCASSPDSFSGNTIYFGEGSWLTVV.

This clone was seen a single time. The J gene is TRBJ2-1, the V gene TRBV19; TRBD2 matches 10 bases. CDR3 size: 20 residues. Germline assignment: CDR1 LNHDA and CDR2 SQIVND (reference sequence). The junction had 18 bases not matched to a gene; V was cut back by 7 bases and J by 0 bases. CDR3 region: CASNLRASGSLRPSYNEQFF. CDR3 DNA sequence: TGTGCCAGTAACCTCCGGGCTAGCGGGAGCTTACGTCCCTCCTACAATGAGCAGTTCTTC.

A single count supports this clone. This chain links TRBV6-1 with TRBJ2-1; D may be TRBD1 or TRBD2 (5 bases each). Germline CDR1 MNHNS, CDR2 SASEGT. The CDR3 covers 13 residues. V lost 6 bases to trimming and J lost 7 bases, with 13 bases between them. The CDR3 DNA follows: TGTGCCAGCAGCCCTGAGGGGTTAAATGAGCAGTTCTTC. Its protein is CASSPEGLNEQFF.

The V and J genes are TRBV14 and TRBJ1-4, with 10 bases matching TRBD1. Trimming cost V 5 bases and J 2 bases; bases outside gene matches: 17. The CDR3 consists of 20 residues. CDR1 is SGHDN, CDR2 FVKESK, per germline. The CDR3 loop is CASSSQSGTGVYRTNEKLFF. CDR3 DNA: TGTGCCAGCAGCTCACAATCCGGGACAGGGGTATATCGGACTAATGAAAAACTGTTTTTT.

J is TRBJ2-2 and V is TRBV7-3; 9 bases are a match to TRBD2. With 4 bases clipped from V and 3 bases from J, the junction kept 3 bases outside the gene matches. The CDR3 is made up of 15 amino acids. Germline V gene data show CDR1 as SGHTA and CDR2 as FQGTGA. CDR3 nucleotides: TGTGCCAGCAGCTCAAGACTAGCGGACACCGGGGAGCTGTTTTTT. It codes for CASSSRLADTGELFF.

This chain connects TRBV28 to TRBJ1-5, with D possibly being TRBD1 (6 bases). This CDR3 contains 13 residues. Between the trimmed V and J ends, which lost 5 bases and 4 bases, there was a span of 9 bases. CDR1 is MDHEN, CDR2 SYDVKM, per germline. The CDR3 DNA is TGTGCCAGCAGTCATCAGGGGAATCAGCCCCAGCATTTT. This sequence encodes CASSHQGNQPQHF.

This chain joins TRBV4-2 and TRBJ2-7, with 10 bases matching TRBD1. V shed 4 bases and J 4 bases; nucleotides not matched to a gene: 7. From germline, CDR1 is LGHNA and CDR2 YNFKEQ. This CDR3 region has 15 residues. The CDR3 protein is CASSPRQGARYEQYF. DNA of the CDR3: TGTGCCAGCAGCCCTCGACAGGGGGCGCGGTACGAGCAGTACTTC.

The sample holds one count of this clone. The gene calls are TRBV4-2 and TRBJ2-3; TRBD2 aligns across 9 bases. The CDR3 contains 15 residues. The trim removed 0 bases at V and 4 bases at J, leaving 2 bases unmatched. Germline V gene sequence: CDR1 LGHNA, CDR2 YNFKEQ. The CDR3 loop reads CASSQERGGPDTQYF. In DNA form, the CDR3 reads TGTGCCAGCAGCCAAGAGCGGGGGGGCCCAGATACGCAGTATTTT.

The rearrangement links TRBV4-3 to TRBJ2-3; 11 bases match TRBD2. The CDR3 covers 17 residues. Germline V lookup: CDR1 LGHNA, CDR2 YSLEER. The trim removed 0 bases at V and 5 bases at J, leaving 7 bases unmatched. CDR3 sequence: CASSQDLALAGGDTQYF. CDR3 DNA: TGCGCCAGCAGCCAAGATCTAGCGCTAGCGGGAGGAGATACGCAGTATTTT.